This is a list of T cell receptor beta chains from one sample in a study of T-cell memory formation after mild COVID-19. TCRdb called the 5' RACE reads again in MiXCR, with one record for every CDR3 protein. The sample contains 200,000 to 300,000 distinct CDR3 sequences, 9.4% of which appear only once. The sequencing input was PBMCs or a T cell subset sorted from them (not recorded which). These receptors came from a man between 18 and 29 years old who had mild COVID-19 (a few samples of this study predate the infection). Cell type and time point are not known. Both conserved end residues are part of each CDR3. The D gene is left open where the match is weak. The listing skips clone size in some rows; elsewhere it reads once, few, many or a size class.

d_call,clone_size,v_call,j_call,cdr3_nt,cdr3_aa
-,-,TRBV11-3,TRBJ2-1,TGTGCCAGCAGCTTAGCGGTTCTAGTATACAATGAGCAGTTCTTC,CASSLAVLVYNEQFF
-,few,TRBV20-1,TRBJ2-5,TGCAGTGCTACTAGACAAATGGTTCGAGAGACCCAGTACTTC,CSATRQMVRETQYF
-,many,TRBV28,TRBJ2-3,TGTGCCAGCAGTTGGGCTAGCGAGTTCACAGATACGCAGTATTTT,CASSWASEFTDTQYF
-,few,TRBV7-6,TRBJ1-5,TGTGCCAGCAGCTCAGGGTACTATCAGCCCCAGCATTTT,CASSSGYYQPQHF
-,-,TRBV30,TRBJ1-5,TGTGCCTGGAGTGCAGACGGCAATCAGCCCCAGCATTTT,CAWSADGNQPQHF
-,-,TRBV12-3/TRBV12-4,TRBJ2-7,TGTGCCAGCAGACTGGGACGCCGCTCCTACGAGCAGTACTTC,CASRLGRRSYEQYF
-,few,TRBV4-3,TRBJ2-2,TGCGCCAGCAGCCAAGAGGGGGGCCAAAGGGAGCTGTTTTTT,CASSQEGGQRELFF
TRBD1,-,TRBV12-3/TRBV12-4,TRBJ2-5,TGTGCCAGCAGATCCTTAGGGACAGAGCAAGAGACCCAGTACTTC,CASRSLGTEQETQYF
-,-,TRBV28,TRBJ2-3,TGTGCCAGCAAGGGGTTGCGAGATATGCAGTATTTT,CASKGLRDMQYF
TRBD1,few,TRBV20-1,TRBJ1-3,TGCAGTGCTGGGGACAGGGTGGCTGGAAACACCATATATTTT,CSAGDRVAGNTIYF
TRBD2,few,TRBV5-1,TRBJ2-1,TGCGCCAGCAGCTTCGGACTAGCGGGGGCCTACAATGAGCAGTTCTTC,CASSFGLAGAYNEQFF
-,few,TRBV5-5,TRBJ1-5,TGTGCCAGCAGCTTGCGGGGGAATAGCAATCAGCCCCAGCATTTT,CASSLRGNSNQPQHF
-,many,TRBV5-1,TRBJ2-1,TGCGCCAGCAGCCCGGGACAAAGCTCCTACAATGAGCAGTTCTTC,CASSPGQSSYNEQFF
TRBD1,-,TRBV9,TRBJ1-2,TGTGCCAGCAGCGCATGGGACAGGCGGAGAAACTATGGCTACACCTTC,CASSAWDRRRNYGYTF
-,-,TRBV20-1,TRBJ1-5,TGCAGTGCTTGGGGTACCGGGGCCCAGCATTTT,CSAWGTGAQHF
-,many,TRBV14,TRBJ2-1,TGTGCCAGCAGCCAGACCGCAGGGGGGACCTACAATGAGCAGTTCTTC,CASSQTAGGTYNEQFF
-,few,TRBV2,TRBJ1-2,TGTGCCAGCAGCCGCAGGGCCAGCTATGGCTACACCTTC,CASSRRASYGYTF